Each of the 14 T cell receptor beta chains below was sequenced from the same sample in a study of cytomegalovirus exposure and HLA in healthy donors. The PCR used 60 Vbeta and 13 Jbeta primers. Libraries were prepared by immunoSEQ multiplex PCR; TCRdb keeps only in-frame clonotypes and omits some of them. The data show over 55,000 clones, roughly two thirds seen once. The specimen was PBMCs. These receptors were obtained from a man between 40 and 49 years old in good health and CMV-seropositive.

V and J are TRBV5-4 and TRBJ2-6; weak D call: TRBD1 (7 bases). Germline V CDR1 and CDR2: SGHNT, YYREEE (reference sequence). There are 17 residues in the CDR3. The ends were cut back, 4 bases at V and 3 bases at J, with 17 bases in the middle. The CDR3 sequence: CASSLGGAGGGANVLTF. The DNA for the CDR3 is TGTGCCAGCAGCCTCGGCGGGGCAGGGGGTGGGGCCAACGTCCTGACTTTC.

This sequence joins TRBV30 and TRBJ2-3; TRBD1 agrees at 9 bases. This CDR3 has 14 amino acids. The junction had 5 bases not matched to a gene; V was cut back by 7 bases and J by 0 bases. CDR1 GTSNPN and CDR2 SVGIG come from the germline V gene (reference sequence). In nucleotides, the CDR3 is TGTGCCTACCCGACAGGGGGGAGCACAGATACGCAGTATTTT. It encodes CAYPTGGSTDTQYF.

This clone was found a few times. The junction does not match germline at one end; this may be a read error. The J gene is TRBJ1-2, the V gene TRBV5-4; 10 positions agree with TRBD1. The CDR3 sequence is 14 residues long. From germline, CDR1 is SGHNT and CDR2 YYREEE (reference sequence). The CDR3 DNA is TGTGCCAGCAGCCCGACAGGGGGCGGCTATCGCTACACCTTC. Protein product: CASSPTGGGYRYTF.

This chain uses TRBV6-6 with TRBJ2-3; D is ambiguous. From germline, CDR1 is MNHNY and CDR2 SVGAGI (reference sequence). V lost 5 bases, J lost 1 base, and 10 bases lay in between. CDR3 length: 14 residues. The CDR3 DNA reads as TGTGCCAGCAGTCCCCTACTTCGCACAGATACGCAGTATTTT. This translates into CASSPLLRTDTQYF.

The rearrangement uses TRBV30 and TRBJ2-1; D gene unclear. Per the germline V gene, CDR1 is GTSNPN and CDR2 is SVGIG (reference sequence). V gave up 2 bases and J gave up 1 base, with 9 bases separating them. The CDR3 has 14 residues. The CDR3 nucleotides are TGTGCCTGGAGTCGAACAAAGTCCTACAATGAGCAGTTCTTC. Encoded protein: CAWSRTKSYNEQFF.

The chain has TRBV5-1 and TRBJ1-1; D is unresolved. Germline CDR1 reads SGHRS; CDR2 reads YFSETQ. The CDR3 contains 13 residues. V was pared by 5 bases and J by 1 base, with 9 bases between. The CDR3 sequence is CASSQNGNTEAFF. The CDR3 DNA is TGCGCCAGCAGTCAAAACGGGAACACTGAAGCTTTCTTT.

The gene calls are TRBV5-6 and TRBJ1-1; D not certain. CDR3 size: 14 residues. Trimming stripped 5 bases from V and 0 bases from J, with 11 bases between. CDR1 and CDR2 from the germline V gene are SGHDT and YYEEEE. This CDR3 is CASSQLPVNTEAFF. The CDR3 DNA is TGTGCCAGCAGTCAATTGCCGGTGAACACTGAAGCTTTCTTT. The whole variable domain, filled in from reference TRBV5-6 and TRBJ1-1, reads DAGVTQSPTHLIKTRGQQVTLRCSPKSGHDTVSWYQQALGQGPQFIFQYYEEEERQRGNFPDRFSGHQFPNYSSELNVNALLLGDSALYLCASSQLPVNTEAFFGQGTRLTVV.

The CDR3 region is CASSLVNSPLHF. CDR3 DNA sequence: TGTGCCAGCAGCCTTGTCAATTCACCCCTCCACTTT. V gene TRBV6-6 combines with J gene TRBJ1-6; D ambiguous. This CDR3 has 12 amino acids. Germline assignment: CDR1 MNHNY and CDR2 SVGAGI (reference sequence). Deletions cut 6 bases from V and 7 bases from J, with 7 bases between.

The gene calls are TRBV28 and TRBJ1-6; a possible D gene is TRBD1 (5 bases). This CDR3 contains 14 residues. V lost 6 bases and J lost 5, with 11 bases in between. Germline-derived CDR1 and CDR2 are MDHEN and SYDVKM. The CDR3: CASREDINNSPLHF. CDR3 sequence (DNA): TGTGCCAGCAGAGAGGACATAAATAATTCACCCCTCCACTTT.

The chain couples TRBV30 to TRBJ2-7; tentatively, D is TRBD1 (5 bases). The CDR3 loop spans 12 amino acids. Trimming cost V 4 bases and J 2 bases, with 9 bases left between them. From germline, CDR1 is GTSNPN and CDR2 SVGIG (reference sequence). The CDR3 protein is CAWKTDTYEQYF. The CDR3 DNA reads TGTGCCTGGAAGACAGATACCTACGAGCAGTACTTC.

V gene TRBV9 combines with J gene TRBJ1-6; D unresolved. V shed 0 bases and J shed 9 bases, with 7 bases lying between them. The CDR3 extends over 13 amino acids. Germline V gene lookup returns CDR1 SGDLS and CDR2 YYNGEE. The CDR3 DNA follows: TGTGCCAGCAGCGTAGCGGGGTTTTCACCCCTCCACTTT. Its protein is CASSVAGFSPLHF.

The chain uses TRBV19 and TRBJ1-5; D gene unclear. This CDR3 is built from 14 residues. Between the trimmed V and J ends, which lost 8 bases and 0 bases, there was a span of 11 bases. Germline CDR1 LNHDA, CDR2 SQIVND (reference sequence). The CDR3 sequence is CASQDMYSNQPQHF. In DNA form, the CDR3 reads TGTGCCAGTCAAGACATGTATAGCAATCAGCCCCAGCATTTT.

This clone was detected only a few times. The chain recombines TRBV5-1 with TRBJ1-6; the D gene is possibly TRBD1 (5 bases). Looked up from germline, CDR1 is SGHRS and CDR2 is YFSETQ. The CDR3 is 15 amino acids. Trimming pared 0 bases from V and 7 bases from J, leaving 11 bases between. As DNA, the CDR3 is TGCGCCAGCAGCTTGGTTGTTCAGGGAAATTCACCCCTCCACTTT. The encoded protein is CASSLVVQGNSPLHF.

Written as DNA, the CDR3 is TGCGCCAGCAGCTGGACAGGACGGTCCTACGAGCAGTACTTC. It specifies CASSWTGRSYEQYF. The chain links TRBV5-1 to TRBJ2-7; 7 nucleotides match TRBD1. Trimming removed 3 bases from V and 1 base from J; junction bases left unmatched: 4. The CDR3 has 14 amino acids. The germline V gene encodes CDR1 SGHRS and CDR2 YFSETQ. The complete variable domain, with remaining parts taken from reference TRBV5-1 and TRBJ2-7, reads KAGVTQTPRYLIKTRGQQVTLSCSPISGHRSVSWYQQTPGQGLQFLFEYFSETQRNKGNFPGRFSGRQFSNSRSEMNVSTLELGDSALYLCASSWTGRSYEQYFGPGTRLTVT.